The 21 T cell receptor beta chains given below trace back to one sample, sequenced in a study of control samples from healthy donors and cancer patients. Using immunoSEQ multiplex PCR, the repertoire was profiled, and TCRdb retains in-frame clones only, with some absent. Of over 150,000 clones in the sample, under 96% were seen once. Material for sequencing was blood. The receptors stem from a woman in her 30s in good health.

This clone was detected once. V is TRBV6-2 or TRBV6-3 and J is TRBJ2-7; 7 bases map to TRBD2. There are 16 residues in the CDR3. Losses at the gene ends were 6 bases for V and 0 bases for J; bases not matched to a gene: 11. From germline, CDR1 is MNHEY and CDR2 SVGEGT. The CDR3 region is CASSLPGGGSSYEQYF. CDR3 in DNA: TGTGCCAGCAGCCTTCCTGGGGGGGGTAGCTCCTACGAGCAGTACTTC.

J is TRBJ2-5 and V is TRBV23-1; D call uncertain. TRBV23-1 is annotated as an ORF whose role is uncertain. V was pared by 2 bases and J by 14 bases, with 3 bases between. The CDR3 runs 8 residues. CDR3 DNA sequence: TGCGCCAGCAGTCAAACCTACTTC. Encoded protein: CASSQTYF.

This sequence joins TRBV7-9 and TRBJ1-1; TRBD1 aligns across 9 bases. CDR1 is SEHNR and CDR2 is FQNEAQ in the germline V gene (reference sequence). This CDR3 contains 12 residues. Trimming removed 6 bases from V and 6 bases from J; junction bases left unmatched: 2. The CDR3 is CASRRTGAEAFF. CDR3 nucleotide sequence: TGTGCCAGCAGGAGGACAGGGGCTGAAGCTTTCTTT.

This clone came up a few times. J is TRBJ1-1 and V is TRBV18; no clear D. Germline V gene data show CDR1 as KGHSH and CDR2 as LQKENI. The germline V and J ends were trimmed by 2 bases and 1 base, with 5 bases remaining between them. The CDR3 loop spans 13 amino acids. CDR3 loop: CASSPSPNTEAFF. In DNA, the CDR3 is TGTGCCAGCTCACCATCCCCGAACACTGAAGCTTTCTTT. Together with reference TRBV18 and TRBJ1-1, the CDR3 gives the full variable domain: NAGVMQNPRHLVRRRGQEARLRCSPMKGHSHVYWYRQLPEEGLKFMVYLQKENIIDESGMPKERFSAEFPKEGPSILRIQQVVRGDSAAYFCASSPSPNTEAFFGQGTRLTVV.

V usage is TRBV7-9 and J usage is TRBJ2-1, with 8 bases matching TRBD2. V shed 3 bases, J shed 7 bases, and the junction held 5 bases outside the gene matches. The germline V gene has CDR1 SEHNR and CDR2 FQNEAQ (reference sequence). The length of the CDR3 is 14 residues. CDR3 sequence: CASSFAGGGNEQFF. Written as DNA, the CDR3 is TGTGCCAGCAGCTTCGCGGGAGGAGGTAATGAGCAGTTCTTC.

The chain is built from TRBV18 and TRBJ1-2; D gene unclear. CDR1 is KGHSH, CDR2 LQKENI, per germline. Trimming cost V 3 bases and J 4 bases, with 9 bases left between them. The CDR3 has 13 residues. CDR3 sequence reads: CASSPGDFYGYTF. The DNA of the CDR3 is TGTGCCAGCTCACCCGGGGATTTCTATGGCTACACCTTC.

The chain recombines TRBV2 with TRBJ1-1; tentatively, D is TRBD1 (5 bases). Germline-derived CDR1 and CDR2 are SNHLY and FYNNEI. V was shortened by 8 bases and J by 1 base, with 14 bases between the two germline ends. There are 14 residues in the CDR3. CDR3 coding DNA: TGTGCCAGCCCCTGGAGGGGAGGGAACACTGAAGCTTTCTTT. It codes for CASPWRGGNTEAFF.

The CDR3 region has the DNA TGTGCCAGCAGGCCTCCCGGAGCCACAGATACGCAGTATTTT. Protein product: CASRPPGATDTQYF. This sequence joins TRBV6-5 and TRBJ2-3, with unresolved D. Germline V gene sequence: CDR1 MNHEY, CDR2 SVGAGI. The V end lost 6 bases, the J end lost 2 bases, and 12 bases lay between the germline ends. The CDR3 is 14 residues long.

This chain connects TRBV29-1 to TRBJ2-2; no definite D call. The length of the CDR3 is 14 residues. V was pared by 4 bases and J by 5 bases, with 14 bases between. CDR1 and CDR2 from the germline V gene are SQVTM and ANQGSEA. This CDR3 is CSVVRPVGTGELFF. The CDR3 DNA reads as TGCAGCGTTGTCCGCCCAGTTGGAACCGGGGAGCTGTTTTTT.

The chain has TRBV13 and TRBJ2-7; D possibly uses TRBD1 or TRBD2 (7 bases each). Trimming pared 5 bases from V and 1 base from J, leaving 12 bases between. The CDR3 spans 14 residues. Germline values: CDR1 PRHDT, CDR2 FYEKMQ (reference sequence). The CDR3 here is CASSPGGESYEQYF. The CDR3 DNA follows: TGTGCCAGCAGCCCAGGGGGGGAGTCCTACGAGCAGTACTTC.

Worth noting for this clone: Other nucleotide sequences in the sample specify the same CDR3. This rearrangement joins TRBV2 to TRBJ2-1, with D unresolved. The CDR3 is made up of 14 amino acids. Trimming shortened V by 5 bases and J by 0 bases, and 8 bases separated the two germline ends. Germline V lookup: CDR1 SNHLY, CDR2 FYNNEI. CDR3 loop: CASSTESSYNEQFF. CDR3 nucleotide sequence: TGTGCCAGCAGTACAGAGAGCTCCTACAATGAGCAGTTCTTC. Full variable domain (missing parts from reference TRBV2 and TRBJ2-1): EPEVTQTPSHQVTQMGQEVILRCVPISNHLYFYWYRQILGQKVEFLVSFYNNEISEKSEIFDDQFSVERPDGSNFTLKIRSTKLEDSAMYFCASSTESSYNEQFFGPGTRLTVL.

The rearrangement uses TRBV5-1 and TRBJ1-4; D is unclear. The CDR3 is 14 residues long. Trimming stripped 1 base from V and 5 bases from J, with 9 bases between. Germline V gene sequence: CDR1 SGHRS, CDR2 YFSETQ. In DNA form, the CDR3 reads TGCGCCAGCAGCTTGTCCCAGGCGAATGAAAAACTGTTTTTT. Its protein is CASSLSQANEKLFF.

V is TRBV28 and J is TRBJ1-4; TRBD1 agrees at 7 bases. The CDR3 spans 15 residues. V was clipped by 6 bases and J by 0 bases; unmatched bases: 4. Germline V lookup: CDR1 MDHEN, CDR2 SYDVKM. CDR3 bases: TGTGCCAGCAGGACTGACAGGGCAACTAATGAAAAACTGTTTTTT. Amino acid sequence: CASRTDRATNEKLFF.

V and J are TRBV29-1 and TRBJ2-7, with D tentatively TRBD1 (5 bases). Germline V gene sequence: CDR1 SQVTM, CDR2 ANQGSEA. CDR3 length equals 13 residues. Deletions cut 3 bases from V and 1 base from J, with 10 bases between. The CDR3 loop is CSVEAQGSYEQYF. CDR3 nucleotide sequence: TGCAGCGTTGAGGCTCAGGGTTCCTACGAGCAGTACTTC.

The V gene is TRBV6-1, the J gene TRBJ2-5; no reliable D call. This CDR3 has 13 residues. Germline V gives CDR1 MNHNS, CDR2 SASEGT. Between the trimmed V and J ends, which lost 3 bases and 0 bases, there was a span of 5 bases. This CDR3 reads CASSDTYQETQYF. Written as DNA, the CDR3 is TGTGCCAGCAGTGATACGTACCAAGAGACCCAGTACTTC.

The V call is TRBV5-6, the J call TRBJ1-6; 10 nucleotides line up with TRBD1. The CDR3 loop spans 16 amino acids. Trimming took 4 bases from V and 6 from J; bases not matched to a gene: 7. Germline CDR1 SGHDT, CDR2 YYEEEE. The DNA of the CDR3 is TGTGCCAGCAGCGGTGACAGGGGGCTAAGTAATTCACCCCTCCACTTT. Its protein product is CASSGDRGLSNSPLHF.

The chain employs TRBV7-8 and TRBJ2-2; tentative D call: TRBD2 (6 bases). V was trimmed by 0 bases and J by 5 bases, leaving 10 bases between them. Germline CDR1 SGHVS, CDR2 FQNEAQ. The CDR3 loop spans 15 amino acids. CDR3 in amino acids: CASSLALGGTGELFF. The CDR3 DNA follows: TGTGCCAGCAGCTTAGCGCTCGGGGGAACCGGGGAGCTGTTTTTT.

The chain recombines TRBV6-4 with TRBJ2-5; a possible D gene is TRBD2 (7 bases). Germline loops: CDR1 MRHNA, CDR2 SNTAGT. This CDR3 region has 14 residues. The V end lost 5 bases, the J end lost 1 base, and 11 bases lay between the germline ends. The CDR3 here is CASSPRGGQETQYF. Here the CDR3 DNA reads TGTGCCAGCAGTCCAAGGGGGGGCCAAGAGACCCAGTACTTC.

The J gene is TRBJ1-4, the V gene TRBV15, with D possibly TRBD1 on 6 matching bases. The CDR3 runs to 17 residues. V lost 1 base, J lost 6 bases, and 18 bases lay in between. Germline V gene data show CDR1 as LNHNV and CDR2 as YYDKDF (reference sequence). The CDR3 loop is CATSRGFGGAKDEKLFF. In DNA, the CDR3 is TGTGCCACCAGCAGAGGCTTCGGGGGGGCGAAAGATGAAAAACTGTTTTTT.

V usage is TRBV3-1 (or the pseudogene TRBV3-2) and J usage is TRBJ2-2; D not certain. Germline V gene data show CDR1 as LGHDT and CDR2 as YNNKEL (reference sequence). The CDR3 consists of 14 residues. V dropped 0 bases and J dropped 6 bases, with 8 bases sitting between them. CDR3 in amino acids: CASSQDWRSGELFF. DNA for the CDR3: TGTGCCAGCAGCCAAGATTGGAGATCCGGGGAGCTGTTTTTT.

The CDR3 DNA is TGTGCCAGCAGAAGACAGGGTGCTGGAAACACCATATATTTT. Translation: CASRRQGAGNTIYF. The rearrangement links TRBV2 to TRBJ1-3; the match to TRBD1 covers 7 bases. The CDR3 runs to 14 residues. Trimming took 6 bases from V and 2 from J; bases not matched to a gene: 4. Germline-derived CDR1 and CDR2 are SNHLY and FYNNEI.